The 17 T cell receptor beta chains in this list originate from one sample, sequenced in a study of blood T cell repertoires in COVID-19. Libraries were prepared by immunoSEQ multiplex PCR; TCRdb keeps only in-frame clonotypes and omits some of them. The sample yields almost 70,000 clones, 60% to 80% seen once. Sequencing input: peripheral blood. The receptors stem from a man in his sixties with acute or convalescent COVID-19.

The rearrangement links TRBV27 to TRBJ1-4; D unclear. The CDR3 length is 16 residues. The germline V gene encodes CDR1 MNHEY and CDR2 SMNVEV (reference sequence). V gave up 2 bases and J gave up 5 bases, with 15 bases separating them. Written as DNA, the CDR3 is TGTGCCAGCAGTTTAGTCAGCGCGGCTATAAATGAAAAACTGTTTTTT. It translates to CASSLVSAAINEKLFF.

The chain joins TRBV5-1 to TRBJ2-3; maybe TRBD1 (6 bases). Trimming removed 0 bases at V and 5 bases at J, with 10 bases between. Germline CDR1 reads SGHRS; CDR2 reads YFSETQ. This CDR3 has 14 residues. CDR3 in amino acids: CASSLGTALDTQYF. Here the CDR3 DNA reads TGCGCCAGCAGCTTGGGGACAGCATTAGATACGCAGTATTTT.

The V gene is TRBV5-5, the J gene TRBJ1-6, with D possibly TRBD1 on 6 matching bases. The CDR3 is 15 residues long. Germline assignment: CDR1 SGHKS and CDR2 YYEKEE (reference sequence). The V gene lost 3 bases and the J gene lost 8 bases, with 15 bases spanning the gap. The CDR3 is CASSSTGSRDSPLHF. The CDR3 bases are TGTGCCAGCAGCTCTACAGGGAGCAGAGATTCACCCCTCCACTTT.

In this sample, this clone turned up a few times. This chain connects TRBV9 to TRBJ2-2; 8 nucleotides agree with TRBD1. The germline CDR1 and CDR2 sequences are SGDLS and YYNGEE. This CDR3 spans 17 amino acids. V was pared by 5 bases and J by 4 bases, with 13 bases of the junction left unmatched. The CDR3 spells CASRGDRDRLGTGELFF. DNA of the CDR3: TGTGCCAGCAGAGGGGATAGGGACAGGTTAGGCACCGGGGAGCTGTTTTTT.

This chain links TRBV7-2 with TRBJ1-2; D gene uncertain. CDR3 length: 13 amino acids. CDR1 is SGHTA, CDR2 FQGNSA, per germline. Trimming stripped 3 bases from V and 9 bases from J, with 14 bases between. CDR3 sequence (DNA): TGTGCCAGCAGCTTCAGTATCGATATGAGCTACACCTTC. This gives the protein CASSFSIDMSYTF.

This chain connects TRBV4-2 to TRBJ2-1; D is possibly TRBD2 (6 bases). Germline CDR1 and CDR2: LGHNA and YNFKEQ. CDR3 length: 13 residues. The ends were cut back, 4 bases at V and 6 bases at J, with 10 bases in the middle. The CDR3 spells CASSPRERNEQFF. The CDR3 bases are TGTGCCAGCAGCCCGCGGGAACGCAATGAGCAGTTCTTC.

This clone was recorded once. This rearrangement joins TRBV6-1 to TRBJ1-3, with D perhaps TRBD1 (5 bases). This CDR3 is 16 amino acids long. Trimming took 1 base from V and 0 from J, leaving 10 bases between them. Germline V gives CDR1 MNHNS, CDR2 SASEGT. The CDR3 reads CASSEGGALSGNTIYF. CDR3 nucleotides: TGTGCCAGCAGTGAAGGCGGGGCCCTCTCTGGAAACACCATATATTTT.

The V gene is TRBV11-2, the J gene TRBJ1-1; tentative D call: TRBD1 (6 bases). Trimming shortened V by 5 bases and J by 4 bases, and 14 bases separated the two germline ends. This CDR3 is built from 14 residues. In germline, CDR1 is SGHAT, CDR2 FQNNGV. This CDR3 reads CASSLGVRGTEAFF. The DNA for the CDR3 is TGTGCCAGCAGCCTAGGGGTCAGGGGCACTGAAGCTTTCTTT.

CDR3 protein: CASSAGLAGDSYEQYF. The CDR3 bases are TGTGCCAGCAGCGCAGGACTAGCGGGCGACTCCTACGAGCAGTACTTC. This rearrangement joins TRBV2 to TRBJ2-7, with TRBD2 matching 11 bases. The J segment lost 0 bases and the V segment lost 6 bases, leaving 7 bases of the junction unmatched. This CDR3 is built from 16 residues. Per the germline V gene, CDR1 is SNHLY and CDR2 is FYNNEI.

The CDR3 nucleotides are TGCAGTGCTAGTAGAAGTGATAGCGGGGGCCGAAAATGGGGTGAGCAGTTCTTC. This codes for CSASRSDSGGRKWGEQFF. The chain links TRBV20-1 to TRBJ2-1; 9 bases align to TRBD2. J lost 9 bases, V lost 3 bases, and 21 bases had no gene match. Germline-derived CDR1 and CDR2 are DFQATT and SNEGSKA (reference sequence). The CDR3 spans 18 residues.

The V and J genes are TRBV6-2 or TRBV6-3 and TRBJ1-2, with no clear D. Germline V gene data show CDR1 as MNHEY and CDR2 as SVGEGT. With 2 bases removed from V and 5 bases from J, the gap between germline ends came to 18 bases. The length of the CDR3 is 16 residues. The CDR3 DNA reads TGTGCCAGCAGTTACCGGGGAGGAATCGCTAGTTATGGCTACACCTTC. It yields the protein CASSYRGGIASYGYTF.

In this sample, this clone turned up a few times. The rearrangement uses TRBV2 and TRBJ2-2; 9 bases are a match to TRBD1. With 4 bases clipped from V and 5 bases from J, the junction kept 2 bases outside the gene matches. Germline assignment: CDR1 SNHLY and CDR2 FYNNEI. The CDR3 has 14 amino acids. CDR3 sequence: CASSGTGETGELFF. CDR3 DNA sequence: TGTGCCAGCAGTGGGACAGGGGAGACCGGGGAGCTGTTTTTT.

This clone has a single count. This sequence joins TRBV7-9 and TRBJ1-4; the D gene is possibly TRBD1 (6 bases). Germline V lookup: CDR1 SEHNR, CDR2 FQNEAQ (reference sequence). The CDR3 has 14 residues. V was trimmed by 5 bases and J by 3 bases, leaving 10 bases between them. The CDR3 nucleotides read TGTGCCAGCAGCCCGACAGGCCCTAATGAAAAACTGTTTTTT. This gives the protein CASSPTGPNEKLFF.

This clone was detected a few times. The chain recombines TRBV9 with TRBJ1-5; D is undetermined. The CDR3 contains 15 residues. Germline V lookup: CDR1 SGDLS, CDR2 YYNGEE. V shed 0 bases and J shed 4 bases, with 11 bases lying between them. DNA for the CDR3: TGTGCCAGCAGCGTAGACAGTGGCCTGAATCAGCCCCAGCATTTT. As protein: CASSVDSGLNQPQHF. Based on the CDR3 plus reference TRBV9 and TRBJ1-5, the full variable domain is DSGVTQTPKHLITATGQRVTLRCSPRSGDLSVYWYQQSLDQGLQFLIQYYNGEERAKGNILERFSAQQFPDLHSELNLSSLELGDSALYFCASSVDSGLNQPQHFGDGTRLSIL.

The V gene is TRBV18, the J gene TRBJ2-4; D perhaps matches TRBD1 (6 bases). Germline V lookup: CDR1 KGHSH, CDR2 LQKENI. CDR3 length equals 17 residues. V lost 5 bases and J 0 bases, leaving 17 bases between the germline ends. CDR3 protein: CASSGTGSALAKNIQYF. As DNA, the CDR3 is TGTGCCAGCTCAGGAACAGGGTCGGCTTTAGCCAAAAACATTCAGTACTTC.

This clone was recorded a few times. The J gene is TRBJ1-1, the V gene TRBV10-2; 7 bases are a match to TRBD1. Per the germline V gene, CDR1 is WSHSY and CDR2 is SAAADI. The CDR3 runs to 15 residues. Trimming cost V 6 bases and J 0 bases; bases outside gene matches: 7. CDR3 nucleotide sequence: TGCGCCAGCAGAGAAACCGGGACAGTGAACACTGAAGCTTTCTTT. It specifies CASRETGTVNTEAFF.

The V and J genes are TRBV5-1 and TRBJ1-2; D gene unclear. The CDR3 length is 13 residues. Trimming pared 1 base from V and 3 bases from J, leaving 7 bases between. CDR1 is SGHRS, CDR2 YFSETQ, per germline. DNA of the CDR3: TGCGCCAGCAGCTTGAACGGGGACTATGGCTACACCTTC. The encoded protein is CASSLNGDYGYTF.